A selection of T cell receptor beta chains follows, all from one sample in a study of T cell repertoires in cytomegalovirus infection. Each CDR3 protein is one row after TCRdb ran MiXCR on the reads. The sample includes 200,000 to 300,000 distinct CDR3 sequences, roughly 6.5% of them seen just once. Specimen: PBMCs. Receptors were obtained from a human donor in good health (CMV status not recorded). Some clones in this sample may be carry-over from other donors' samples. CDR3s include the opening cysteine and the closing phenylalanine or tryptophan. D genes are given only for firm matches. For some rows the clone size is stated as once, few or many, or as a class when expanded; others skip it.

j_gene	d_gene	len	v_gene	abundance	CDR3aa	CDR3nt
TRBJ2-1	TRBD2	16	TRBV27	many	CASTLGLAGGPHEQFF	TGTGCCAGCACCCTGGGACTAGCGGGGGGGCCACATGAGCAGTTCTTC
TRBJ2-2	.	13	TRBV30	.	CAWSGRNTGELFF	TGTGCCTGGAGTGGAAGAAACACCGGGGAGCTGTTTTTT
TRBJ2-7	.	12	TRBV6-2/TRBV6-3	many	CASSPPYDEQYF	TGTGCCAGCAGCCCCCCTTACGACGAGCAGTACTTC
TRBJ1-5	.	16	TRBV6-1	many	CASSGPQGTGNQPQHF	TGTGCCAGCAGTGGACCCCAGGGAACTGGCAATCAGCCCCAGCATTTT
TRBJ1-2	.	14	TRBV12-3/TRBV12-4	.	CASSPETGPYGYTF	TGTGCCAGCAGTCCAGAGACAGGCCCTTATGGCTACACCTTC
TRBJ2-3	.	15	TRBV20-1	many	CSAREGGAHTDTQYF	TGCAGTGCTAGAGAAGGGGGGGCCCACACAGATACGCAGTATTTT
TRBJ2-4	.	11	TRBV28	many	CASGRQDIQYF	TGTGCCAGCGGTAGACAGGACATTCAGTACTTC
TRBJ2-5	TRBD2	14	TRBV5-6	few	CASSFGTSIETQYF	TGTGCCAGCAGCTTCGGGACTAGTATCGAGACCCAGTACTTC
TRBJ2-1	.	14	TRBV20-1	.	CSGGGASPESEQFF	TGCAGTGGCGGAGGGGCTTCCCCTGAGAGTGAGCAGTTCTTC
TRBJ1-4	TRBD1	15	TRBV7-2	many	CASSLQTGQGEKLFF	TGTGCCAGCAGCCTCCAGACAGGGCAAGGCGAAAAACTGTTTTTT
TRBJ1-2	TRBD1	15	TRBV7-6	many	CASSWRTGGNYGYTF	TGTGCCAGCAGCTGGCGGACAGGGGGCAACTATGGCTACACCTTC
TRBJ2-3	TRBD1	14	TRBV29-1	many	CSVRTGTSRDTQYF	TGCAGCGTAAGGACAGGGACCTCCCGTGATACGCAGTATTTT
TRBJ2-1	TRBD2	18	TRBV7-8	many	CASSLGPLGGGSWNEQFF	TGTGCCAGCAGCTTAGGGCCCCTGGGCGGGGGGAGCTGGAATGAGCAGTTCTTC
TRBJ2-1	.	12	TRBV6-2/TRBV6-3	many	CASSSRRDEQFF	TGTGCCAGCAGTTCCCGACGGGATGAGCAGTTCTTC